A selection of T cell receptor beta chains follows, all from one sample in a study of T-cell reconstitution after alpha-beta-depleted transplantation in children. A single record per CDR3 protein comes from TCRdb applying MiXCR to the PCR reads. The table has about 400,000 distinct CDR3 sequences, roughly 21% seen once. Sequencing used PBMCs from the stem cell graft donor, obtained from the stem cell graft. The receptors were gathered from a human donor who donated a stem cell graft to a child with acute myeloid leukemia. Each CDR3 is given with its conserved first and last residue. Fields, in order: clone size, V gene, J gene, D gene, CDR3 protein, CDR3 DNA. The D gene is left open where the match is weak. Size is omitted from some rows. Given values are once, few, many or a class for expanded clones.

few	TRBV6-6	TRBJ2-3	.	CASKKQLTDTQYF	TGTGCCAGCAAAAAACAACTCACAGATACGCAGTATTTT
.	TRBV7-8	TRBJ2-5	TRBD1	CASSWRTGRETQYF	TGTGCCAGCAGCTGGAGGACAGGGCGGGAGACCCAGTACTTC
.	TRBV15	TRBJ2-3	TRBD2	CATSREGRALDTQYF	TGTGCCACCAGCAGGGAGGGGAGGGCCCTCGATACGCAGTATTTT
many	TRBV4-1	TRBJ2-7	TRBD1	CASSQETGGNYEQYF	TGCGCCAGCAGCCAAGAAACAGGGGGCAACTACGAGCAGTACTTC
few	TRBV7-9	TRBJ1-2	.	CASSLIIGRDGYTF	TGTGCCAGCAGCTTAATTATCGGGAGAGATGGCTACACCTTC
few	TRBV29-1	TRBJ2-1	TRBD2	CSVDLAGRGNEQFF	TGCAGCGTTGATTTAGCGGGAAGGGGCAATGAGCAGTTCTTC
few	TRBV12-3/TRBV12-4	TRBJ2-3	.	CASSSRVGSTDTQYF	TGTGCCAGCAGTTCACGGGTTGGGAGCACAGATACGCAGTATTTT
.	TRBV2	TRBJ2-1	.	CASRAGGGSTNEQFF	TGTGCCAGCAGGGCTGGGGGCGGGAGTACGAATGAGCAGTTCTTC
.	TRBV27	TRBJ2-6	.	CASSFAGANGLTF	TGTGCCAGCAGTTTCGCTGGGGCCAACGGCCTGACTTTC
few	TRBV28	TRBJ2-1	.	CASSLEEHNEQFF	TGTGCCAGCAGTTTAGAAGAACACAATGAGCAGTTCTTC
.	TRBV10-3	TRBJ2-2	.	CAISELAGELFF	TGTGCCATCAGTGAGCTAGCCGGGGAGCTGTTTTTT
many	TRBV20-1	TRBJ1-2	.	CSARAGGYTF	TGCAGTGCTAGGGCGGGTGGCTACACCTTC
.	TRBV15	TRBJ2-7	TRBD1	CATALDRGTYEQYF	TGTGCCACCGCGCTGGACAGGGGTACTTACGAGCAGTACTTC
few	TRBV6-2/TRBV6-3	TRBJ2-1	TRBD2	CASSYFGLAGGRSYNEQFF	TGTGCCAGCAGTTACTTCGGCCTAGCGGGAGGCCGCTCCTACAATGAGCAGTTCTTC
.	TRBV2	TRBJ2-1	.	CASSEGRSYNEQFF	TGTGCCAGCAGTGAAGGAAGGTCTTACAATGAGCAGTTCTTC
once	TRBV9	TRBJ2-2	.	CASSVPGPTGELFF	TGTGCCAGCAGCGTCCCGGGGCCCACCGGGGAGCTGTTTTTT
few	TRBV5-1	TRBJ2-7	.	CASSLDPGTREQYF	TGCGCCAGCAGCTTGGATCCGGGGACTCGCGAGCAGTACTTC
.	TRBV6-5	TRBJ2-7	.	CASSYGTAGAYEQYF	TGTGCCAGCAGTTACGGTACGGCAGGGGCCTACGAGCAGTACTTC
.	TRBV5-1	TRBJ2-3	.	CASSRPSSTDTQYF	TGCGCCAGCTCTCGTCCATCCAGCACAGATACGCAGTATTTT
.	TRBV12-5	TRBJ2-1	TRBD2	CASGTGLARNHEQFF	TGTGCTAGTGGTACCGGACTAGCCCGGAACCATGAGCAGTTCTTC
.	TRBV20-1	TRBJ1-6	TRBD1	CSASMGQMNSPLHF	TGCAGTGCTAGTATGGGACAGATGAATTCACCCCTCCACTTT
.	TRBV4-1	TRBJ2-2	.	CASSLPSGAGELFF	TGCGCCAGCAGCCTACCTTCAGGGGCCGGGGAGCTGTTTTTT
many	TRBV20-1	TRBJ2-7	.	CSASKGASTYEQYF	TGCAGTGCTAGCAAAGGGGCCAGCACCTACGAGCAGTACTTC
few	TRBV5-1	TRBJ2-7	.	CASSWTTTSYEQYF	TGCGCCAGCAGCTGGACCACGACGTCCTACGAGCAGTACTTC
.	TRBV7-3	TRBJ2-1	.	CASSLTGTGVGNEQFF	TGTGCCAGCAGCTTAACGGGCACGGGAGTCGGAAATGAGCAGTTCTTC
few	TRBV12-3/TRBV12-4	TRBJ1-5	TRBD1	CASSTTGGGQPQHF	TGTGCCAGCAGTACCACAGGGGGCGGGCAGCCCCAGCATTTT
many	TRBV10-3	TRBJ2-2	TRBD2	CAIKGTSGNTGELFF	TGTGCCATCAAAGGGACTAGCGGTAACACCGGGGAGCTGTTTTTT
many	TRBV6-2/TRBV6-3	TRBJ2-1	TRBD2	CASSYPPPSVSGSDNEQFF	TGTGCCAGCAGTTACCCCCCCCCTAGCGTAAGCGGGAGTGACAATGAGCAGTTCTTC
many	TRBV6-5	TRBJ1-5	.	CASRQAINQPQHF	TGTGCCAGCAGACAGGCTATTAATCAGCCCCAGCATTTT
many	TRBV12-3/TRBV12-4	TRBJ2-7	.	CASSPSGFVYEQYF	TGTGCCAGCAGCCCTTCGGGATTCGTCTACGAGCAGTACTTC
.	TRBV29-1	TRBJ2-1	.	CSVEGGWGHEQFF	TGCAGCGTTGAAGGGGGCTGGGGCCATGAGCAGTTCTTC
.	TRBV28	TRBJ2-7	TRBD2	CASTGTSGSYEQYF	TGTGCCAGCACCGGGACTAGCGGATCCTACGAGCAGTACTTC
few	TRBV11-3	TRBJ2-7	TRBD1	CASSPTGQGFDEQYF	TGTGCCAGCAGCCCAACGGGACAGGGGTTCGACGAGCAGTACTTC
many	TRBV20-1	TRBJ2-1	.	CSARSVWGSYNEQFF	TGCAGTGCTAGAAGTGTATGGGGGTCCTACAATGAGCAGTTCTTC
.	TRBV4-2	TRBJ1-6	TRBD1	CASSQDDREGSPLHF	TGTGCCAGCAGCCAAGATGACAGGGAAGGCTCACCCCTCCACTTT
.	TRBV6-2/TRBV6-3	TRBJ2-7	.	CASVSWPTYEQYF	TGTGCCAGCGTCTCCTGGCCAACCTACGAGCAGTACTTC
few	TRBV7-9	TRBJ1-4	.	CASEQGRNEKLFF	TGTGCCAGCGAACAGGGACGGAATGAAAAACTGTTTTTT
few	TRBV5-1	TRBJ2-3	TRBD2	CASSPTSASTDTQYF	TGCGCCAGCAGCCCAACTAGCGCCAGCACAGATACGCAGTATTTT
.	TRBV29-1	TRBJ2-3	.	CSVEDARNRVTDTQYF	TGCAGCGTTGAAGATGCGAGGAACCGAGTCACAGATACGCAGTATTTT
many	TRBV6-5	TRBJ2-1	TRBD2	CASSYVGGRNEQFF	TGTGCCAGCAGTTACGTGGGGGGGAGGAATGAGCAGTTCTTC
many	TRBV24-1	TRBJ2-1	.	CATGASPYNEQFF	TGTGCCACCGGGGCATCTCCCTACAATGAGCAGTTCTTC
few	TRBV12-3/TRBV12-4	TRBJ2-1	.	CASRRRQEQFF	TGTGCCAGCAGGCGAAGACAGGAGCAGTTCTTC
few	TRBV20-1	TRBJ2-7	TRBD2	CSAGSWTSGRTDEQYF	TGCAGTGCTGGATCCTGGACTAGCGGGAGGACAGACGAGCAGTACTTC
.	TRBV11-1	TRBJ2-7	.	CASSLTGPGTYEQYF	TGTGCCAGCAGCTTAACAGGACCAGGCACCTACGAGCAGTACTTC
.	TRBV20-1	TRBJ2-5	.	CSASPRVRETQYF	TGCAGTGCTAGCCCCCGGGTACGGGAGACCCAGTACTTC
.	TRBV28	TRBJ1-6	.	CASSLWDQDSTDSPLHF	TGTGCCAGCAGTTTATGGGATCAGGACAGTACCGATTCACCCCTCCACTTT
.	TRBV5-6	TRBJ2-1	.	CASSLLLSAEYNEQFF	TGTGCCAGCAGCTTGCTTCTTAGTGCGGAATACAATGAGCAGTTCTTC
once	TRBV12-3/TRBV12-4	TRBJ2-1	.	CASSQTGLTNNEQFF	TGTGCCAGCAGTCAGACGGGACTTACAAACAATGAGCAGTTCTTC
few	TRBV5-1	TRBJ2-3	TRBD2	CASSLGLEGDTQYF	TGCGCCAGCAGCTTAGGACTAGAAGGGGATACGCAGTATTTT
many	TRBV29-1	TRBJ2-2	TRBD1	CSVQPGQGSGELFF	TGCAGCGTCCAACCGGGACAGGGAAGCGGGGAGCTGTTTTTT
.	TRBV29-1	TRBJ2-3	TRBD2	CSVEATSGSVFGTDTQYF	TGCAGCGTTGAAGCGACTAGCGGGAGTGTATTTGGGACAGATACGCAGTATTTT
.	TRBV28	TRBJ2-5	.	CASRDSLETQYF	TGTGCCAGCAGGGACAGCTTAGAGACCCAGTACTTC
many	TRBV20-1	TRBJ2-7	.	CSASRGYEQYF	TGCAGTGCTAGCAGGGGCTACGAGCAGTACTTC
.	TRBV20-1	TRBJ2-7	.	CSARVLAREQYF	TGCAGTGCTAGGGTACTAGCAAGGGAGCAGTACTTC